These T cell receptor beta chains were read from a single sample in a study of blood T cells in healthy people across ages. TCRdb independently ran MiXCR on the 5' RACE reads; one entry per CDR3 protein. Here the sample spans around 1,000,000 distinct CDR3 sequences, around 25% being singletons. The same sample was also used in a study of T cells of mothers and their children.

What was sequenced was blood. Source of these receptors: a girl between 2 and 10 years old in good health. CDR3s leave out the opening cysteine and the closing phenylalanine or tryptophan. Fields, in order: CDR3 protein, V gene, J gene, D gene. D genes are given only for firm matches.

ASSDWITDTQY	TRBV7-8	TRBJ2-3	.
AGSPGQGRKLF	TRBV7-8	TRBJ1-4	TRBD1
ASSYEREELF	TRBV6-6	TRBJ1-4	.
ASNALTDTQY	TRBV5-5	TRBJ2-3	.
ASSLLGLAGGGSYNEQF	TRBV5-1	TRBJ2-1	TRBD2
ASSLASTTSGANNEQF	TRBV7-2	TRBJ2-1	TRBD2
AISESDRVYEQY	TRBV10-3	.	TRBD1
SVGTSGPQETQY	TRBV29-1	.	TRBD2
ASSLKRTERDTQY	TRBV12-3/TRBV12-4	TRBJ2-3	.
ASRPLGAGGKTQY	TRBV6-6	TRBJ2-5	TRBD2
SVAGAGSQETQY	TRBV29-1	TRBJ2-5	TRBD2
ASSFQAGSYGYT	TRBV7-2	TRBJ1-2	.
ASSFRKTQY	TRBV28	TRBJ2-5	.
ASSPTGTDEAF	TRBV5-5	TRBJ1-1	TRBD1
ASGKTVAQF	TRBV25-1	.	.
ASSDYGGSKTQY	TRBV2	TRBJ2-5	TRBD2
SVQGVGEKLF	TRBV29-1	TRBJ1-4	.
SAIQEPQNTEAF	TRBV20-1	TRBJ1-1	.
ASSPPLAGAYNEQF	TRBV27	TRBJ2-1	TRBD2
SVVDLSTDTQY	TRBV29-1	TRBJ2-3	.
ASSPTGVSTDTQY	TRBV4-1	TRBJ2-3	.
ASIWEGKNTEAF	TRBV2	TRBJ1-1	.
ASSLFRGAGANVLT	TRBV7-9	TRBJ2-6	.
ASSLLAGANFGETQY	TRBV5-1	TRBJ2-5	TRBD2
ASSLRLGLAGELAYEQY	TRBV3-1	TRBJ2-7	TRBD2
AISESPRGGNIQY	TRBV10-3	TRBJ2-4	.
ASSLSGATGGYT	TRBV12-3/TRBV12-4	TRBJ1-2	.
ASSSTNNIQY	TRBV7-9	TRBJ2-4	.
ASRSGRRDTEAF	TRBV28	TRBJ1-1	.
ASSQEFTLYEQY	TRBV4-1	.	.
ASSPNLAGSYEQY	TRBV6-2/TRBV6-3	.	TRBD2
ASRNHRANEQF	TRBV6-5	TRBJ2-1	.
ASSPGLAGVGEQF	TRBV14	.	TRBD2
SVESFGRNRVYNEQF	TRBV29-1	TRBJ2-1	.
ASSEAYDTQY	TRBV2	TRBJ2-3	.
ASSASNEKLF	TRBV7-2	TRBJ1-4	.
SARVASVYEQY	TRBV20-1	TRBJ2-7	.
ASSLAGAHGYT	TRBV5-6	TRBJ1-2	.
ASSPGKGGRTDTQY	TRBV27	TRBJ2-3	TRBD2
ASSEEALQGGWTDTQY	TRBV21-1	TRBJ2-3	.
SARDSLAGGETQY	TRBV20-1	TRBJ2-5	TRBD2